What follows are 10 T cell receptor beta chains derived from one specimen sequenced in a study of control samples from healthy donors and cancer patients. Sequenced by immunoSEQ multiplex PCR; TCRdb stores in-frame clones only, minus some. Among about 95,000 clones listed, 88% were seen once. Specimen: blood. The receptors stem from a woman between 65 and 79 years old in good health.

This clone came up once. The rearrangement uses TRBV5-1 and TRBJ2-2; TRBD1 agrees at 7 bases. The V gene's germline CDR1 is SGHRS and CDR2 YFSETQ. There are 14 residues in the CDR3. With 4 bases clipped from V and 4 bases from J, the junction kept 4 bases outside the gene matches. The CDR3 DNA follows: TGCGCCAGCAGCCCAGGGACAGTCACCGGGGAGCTGTTTTTT. Encoded protein: CASSPGTVTGELFF.

This chain uses TRBV5-4 with TRBJ2-3; a possible D gene is TRBD1 (5 bases). Germline-derived CDR1 and CDR2 are SGHNT and YYREEE (reference sequence). The V gene lost 2 bases and the J gene lost 2 bases, with 12 bases spanning the gap. The CDR3 is 15 residues long. As DNA, the CDR3 is TGTGCCAGCAGCTTAGCCGGACACAACACAGATACGCAGTATTTT. Residues: CASSLAGHNTDTQYF. Combining the CDR3 with reference TRBV5-4 and TRBJ2-3 gives the whole variable domain ETGVTQSPTHLIKTRGQQVTLRCSSQSGHNTVSWYQQALGQGPQFIFQYYREEENGRGNFPPRFSGLQFPNYSSELNVNALELDDSALYLCASSLAGHNTDTQYFGPGTRLTVL.

The genes are TRBV5-1 and TRBJ1-1, with D unresolved. Germline lookup yields CDR1 SGHRS and CDR2 YFSETQ. The CDR3 is 14 amino acids. The ends were cut back, 0 bases at V and 5 bases at J, with 11 bases in the middle. This chain's CDR3 is CASSLAARPTEAFF. The CDR3 DNA is TGCGCCAGCAGCTTGGCCGCTCGGCCGACTGAAGCTTTCTTT.

The chain carries TRBV7-2 and TRBJ1-6; the D gene is possibly TRBD1 (6 bases). V was pared by 5 bases and J by 4 bases, with 18 bases between. The CDR3 covers 17 residues. Germline V lookup: CDR1 SGHTA, CDR2 FQGNSA. This chain's CDR3 is CASSRLGGADYNSPLHF. The CDR3 DNA reads TGTGCCAGCAGCCGCCTCGGGGGGGCGGATTATAATTCACCCCTCCACTTT.

The V gene is TRBV5-4, the J gene TRBJ2-7, with 13 nucleotides matching TRBD2. V shed 10 bases and J 2 bases; nucleotides not matched to a gene: 3. Germline CDR1 is SGHNT and CDR2 is YYREEE (reference sequence). The CDR3 is 13 residues long. The CDR3 DNA follows: TGTGCCGGGGGGACTAGCGGGGCCTACGAGCAGTACTTC. This encodes CAGGTSGAYEQYF.

This rearrangement joins TRBV5-4 to TRBJ2-7, with 16 bases lining up with TRBD2. The CDR3 consists of 17 residues. The V segment lost 3 bases and the J segment 0 bases; nucleotides outside the gene matches: 3. Germline V gene data show CDR1 as SGHNT and CDR2 as YYREEE (reference sequence). The CDR3, as DNA: TGTGCCAGCAGCTCGGGACTAGCGGGAGGGCTCTCCTACGAGCAGTACTTC. Its translation: CASSSGLAGGLSYEQYF. The full variable domain, in which reference TRBV5-4 and TRBJ2-7 provide the parts outside the CDR3, is ETGVTQSPTHLIKTRGQQVTLRCSSQSGHNTVSWYQQALGQGPQFIFQYYREEENGRGNFPPRFSGLQFPNYSSELNVNALELDDSALYLCASSSGLAGGLSYEQYFGPGTRLTVT.

This sequence joins TRBV6-2 or TRBV6-3 and TRBJ1-5; TRBD1 is a possible D gene (6 bases). V lost 2 bases to trimming and J lost 1 base, with 15 bases between them. Germline values: CDR1 MNHEY, CDR2 SVGEGT. This CDR3 region has 17 residues. CDR3 in DNA: TGTGCCAGCAGTTACCGACTGAGGGGGACGAGCAATCAGCCCCAGCATTTT. This sequence encodes CASSYRLRGTSNQPQHF.

The chain joins TRBV3-1 (or the pseudogene TRBV3-2) to TRBJ1-4; D not certain. The CDR3 is 14 residues long. The V end was cut by 2 bases, the J end by 8 bases, with 12 bases between. Germline V CDR1 and CDR2: LGHDT, YNNKEL (reference sequence). The CDR3 region is CASSQRYGREKLFF. CDR3 DNA sequence: TGTGCCAGCAGCCAACGTTACGGGCGCGAAAAACTGTTTTTT.

The J gene is TRBJ1-6, the V gene TRBV2, with a weak D call TRBD1 (5 bases). Germline assignment: CDR1 SNHLY and CDR2 FYNNEI. This CDR3 spans 13 amino acids. Trimming stripped 9 bases from V and 9 bases from J, with 15 bases between. This CDR3 is CASRTDISSPLHF. CDR3 nucleotide sequence: TGTGCCAGTCGGACGGACATTAGTTCACCCCTCCACTTT.

Written as DNA, the CDR3 is TGTGCCAGCAGCCCCACAGGGGGCACCTACGAGCAGTACTTC. Protein product: CASSPTGGTYEQYF. The chain employs TRBV3-1 (or the pseudogene TRBV3-2) and TRBJ2-7; 9 bases line up with TRBD1. The CDR3 runs 14 residues. Per the germline V gene, CDR1 is LGHDT and CDR2 is YNNKEL (reference sequence). The junction had 3 bases not matched to a gene; V was cut back by 4 bases and J by 2 bases.